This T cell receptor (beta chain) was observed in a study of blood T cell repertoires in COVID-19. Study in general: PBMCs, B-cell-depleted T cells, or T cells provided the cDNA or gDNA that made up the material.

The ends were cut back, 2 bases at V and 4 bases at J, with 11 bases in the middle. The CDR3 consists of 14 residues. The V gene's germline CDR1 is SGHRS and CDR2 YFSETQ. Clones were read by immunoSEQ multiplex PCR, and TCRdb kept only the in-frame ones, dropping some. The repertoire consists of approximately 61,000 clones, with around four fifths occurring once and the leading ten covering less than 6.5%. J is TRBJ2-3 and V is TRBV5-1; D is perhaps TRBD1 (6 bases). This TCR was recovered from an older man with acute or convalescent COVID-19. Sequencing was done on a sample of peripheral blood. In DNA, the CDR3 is TGCGCCAGCAGCTTCAGTGGGGGCCCAGATACGCAGTATTTT. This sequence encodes CASSFSGGPDTQYF.